Below, 24 T cell receptor beta chains from the same sample are listed, as sequenced in a study of CD8 T cells in Susac syndrome. An amount of RNA that ranged from 0.5 to 1 ug was reverse transcribed with random hexamers. Each CDR3 protein is one row after TCRdb ran MiXCR on the immunoSEQ multiplex PCR reads. The sample has approximately 80,000 distinct CDR3 sequences, approximately 94% seen once. The sample comprised CD8+ T cells from PBMCs. These receptors all come from a human donor with Susac syndrome.

The chain carries TRBV7-9 and TRBJ2-7; D is unclear. The V end lost 5 bases, the J end lost 6 bases, and 11 bases lay between the germline ends. Germline V lookup: CDR1 SEHNR, CDR2 FQNEAQ (reference sequence). This CDR3 is 12 amino acids long. The CDR3, as DNA: TGTGCCAGCAGCCAAACGGTGGGCGAGCAGTACTTC. Translated, it gives CASSQTVGEQYF.

This chain uses TRBV14 with TRBJ2-5, with TRBD1 identical over 9 bases. CDR1 SGHDN and CDR2 FVKESK come from the germline V gene. V lost 5 bases and J lost 5; bases outside the gene matches: 9. This CDR3 region has 15 residues. CDR3 loop: CASSTGQGFRETQYF. The CDR3 DNA sequence: TGTGCCAGCAGCACCGGACAGGGGTTTCGGGAGACCCAGTACTTC. Full variable domain (outside the CDR3, taken from reference TRBV14 and TRBJ2-5): EAGVTQFPSHSVIEKGQTVTLRCDPISGHDNLYWYRRVMGKEIKFLLHFVKESKQDESGMPNNRFLAERTGGTYSTLKVQPAELEDSGVYFCASSTGQGFRETQYFGPGTRLLVL.

V gene TRBV3-1 combines with J gene TRBJ2-7; no definite D call. This CDR3 is built from 11 residues. Germline assignment: CDR1 LGHDT and CDR2 YNNKEL (reference sequence). V gave up 1 base and J gave up 6 bases, with 4 bases separating them. The CDR3, as DNA: TGTGCCAGCAGCCAAGGGGCCGAGCAGTACTTC. Translating gives CASSQGAEQYF.

The chain recombines TRBV7-6 with TRBJ2-7, with a weak D call TRBD2 (5 bases). The CDR3 is 13 amino acids. Trimming took off 2 bases at V and 5 bases at J, with 10 bases between the two ends. CDR1 and CDR2 from the germline V gene are SGHVS and FNYEAQ. The CDR3 DNA follows: TGTGCCAGCAGCTTAAGTCCGGGGAACGAGCAGTACTTC. Protein sequence: CASSLSPGNEQYF.

The gene calls are TRBV2 and TRBJ2-7, with D hard to call. CDR1 is SNHLY and CDR2 is FYNNEI in the germline V gene. The CDR3 length is 14 residues. V was trimmed by 5 bases and J by 0 bases, leaving 11 bases between them. The CDR3 spells CASSPRWDSYEQYF. The DNA for the CDR3 is TGTGCCAGCAGTCCCAGGTGGGACTCCTACGAGCAGTACTTC.

The chain recombines TRBV6-5 with TRBJ2-7, with a tentative D call TRBD2 (6 bases). Between the trimmed V and J ends, which lost 4 bases and 0 bases, there was a span of 10 bases. The V gene's germline CDR1 is MNHEY and CDR2 SVGAGI. The CDR3 totals 14 residues. CDR3 in DNA: TGTGCCAGCAGTTCTCGGGACTTCTCCTACGAGCAGTACTTC. This translates into CASSSRDFSYEQYF.

The chain uses TRBV14 and TRBJ1-5, with 7 bases that match TRBD1. J lost 6 bases, V lost 4 bases, and 3 bases had no gene match. Germline CDR1 is SGHDN and CDR2 is FVKESK. The CDR3 is 13 residues long. Here the CDR3 DNA reads TGTGCCAGCAGCCCAGGGGGGATTCAGCCCCAGCATTTT. The encoded protein is CASSPGGIQPQHF.

The chain is built from TRBV7-9 and TRBJ2-7; no clear D. The germline V gene has CDR1 SEHNR and CDR2 FQNEAQ (reference sequence). The V end lost 4 bases, the J end lost 0 bases, and 10 bases lay between the germline ends. The CDR3 is 14 residues long. This CDR3 reads CASSSPLNSYEQYF. For the CDR3, the DNA is TGTGCCAGCAGCTCGCCTTTGAACTCCTACGAGCAGTACTTC.

This clonotype appeared a single time. The chain uses TRBV5-6 and TRBJ2-7; D perhaps matches TRBD1 (7 bases). CDR3 length: 16 residues. Germline-derived CDR1 and CDR2 are SGHDT and YYEEEE. The germline V and J ends were trimmed by 0 bases and 4 bases, with 17 bases remaining between them. The CDR3 region has the DNA TGTGCCAGCAGCTTGGGGGGTCAGGGGGGATTTTACGAGCAGTACTTC. Its translation: CASSLGGQGGFYEQYF.

The J gene is TRBJ2-1, the V gene TRBV5-1; D remains ambiguous. CDR3 length: 12 residues. Germline V gene data show CDR1 as SGHRS and CDR2 as YFSETQ. Deletions cut 2 bases from V and 7 bases from J, with 7 bases between. Written as DNA, the CDR3 is TGCGCCAGCAGCTTAAGTGGAAATGAGCAGTTCTTC. Encoded protein: CASSLSGNEQFF.

The chain combines TRBV29-1 with TRBJ2-4; D perhaps matches TRBD2 (6 bases). The CDR3 loop spans 11 amino acids. Germline V gives CDR1 SQVTM, CDR2 ANQGSEA. V was cut by 7 bases and J by 14 bases, with 18 bases left in between. The CDR3 sequence: CSAESWGEEYF. The DNA for the CDR3 is TGCAGCGCCGAATCGTGGGGGGAAGAGTACTTC.

As DNA, the CDR3 is TGCAGTTCTACAGCCTTCCCTTCATATAATTCACCCCTCCACTTT. This sequence encodes CSSTAFPSYNSPLHF. The chain is built from TRBV20-1 and TRBJ1-6, with D unresolved. V was shortened by 8 bases and J by 4 bases, with 18 bases between the two germline ends. Per germline, CDR1 DFQATT and CDR2 SNEGSKA (reference sequence). CDR3 size: 15 residues.

This chain joins TRBV7-8 and TRBJ2-1, with D perhaps TRBD2 (5 bases). Germline V gene lookup returns CDR1 SGHVS and CDR2 FQNEAQ. The CDR3 is 15 residues long. V lost 3 bases to trimming and J lost 4 bases, with 13 bases between them. CDR3 sequence reads: CASSLARGWYNEQFF. The CDR3, as DNA: TGTGCCAGCAGCTTGGCTAGAGGGTGGTACAATGAGCAGTTCTTC. Together with reference TRBV7-8 and TRBJ2-1, the CDR3 gives the full variable domain: GAGVSQSPRYKVAKRGQDVALRCDPISGHVSLFWYQQALGQGPEFLTYFQNEAQLDKSGLPSDRFFAERPEGSVSTLKIQRTQQEDSAVYLCASSLARGWYNEQFFGPGTRLTVL.

The chain is built from TRBV19 and TRBJ2-5, with D maybe TRBD1 (7 bases). This CDR3 has 16 residues. V was trimmed by 9 bases and J by 3 bases, leaving 23 bases between them. Looked up from germline, CDR1 is LNHDA and CDR2 is SQIVND (reference sequence). The CDR3 DNA sequence: TGTGCCAGCGCCAATGCGTGGGGCAGGGGGGAAGAGACCCAGTACTTC. It translates to CASANAWGRGEETQYF.

V usage is TRBV30 and J usage is TRBJ1-2; maybe TRBD1 (5 bases). This CDR3 is built from 12 residues. The V end was cut by 4 bases, the J end by 5 bases, with 11 bases between. Germline lookup yields CDR1 GTSNPN and CDR2 SVGIG (reference sequence). Written as DNA, the CDR3 is TGTGCCTGGAAATGGGGGATATATGGCTACACCTTC. This codes for CAWKWGIYGYTF.

The chain has TRBV5-6 and TRBJ1-1; 7 bases are shared with TRBD1. CDR1 SGHDT and CDR2 YYEEEE come from the germline V gene. The length of the CDR3 is 14 residues. After removal of 4 bases from V and 4 bases from J, the junction contained 7 bases not matched to a gene. The CDR3 is CASSPDRRGTEAFF. The CDR3 DNA reads as TGTGCCAGCAGCCCGGACAGGAGGGGCACTGAAGCTTTCTTT.

V is TRBV4-1 and J is TRBJ2-1; D perhaps matches TRBD2 (6 bases). Germline V gene data show CDR1 as MGHRA and CDR2 as YSYEKL. The V end lost 3 bases, the J end lost 4 bases, and 10 bases lay between the germline ends. The CDR3 extends over 14 amino acids. The CDR3 spells CASSQEGTYNEQFF. The CDR3 region has the DNA TGCGCCAGCAGCCAGGAGGGCACTTACAATGAGCAGTTCTTC.

The chain couples TRBV9 to TRBJ1-2; D unresolved. CDR3 size: 9 residues. V gave up 7 bases and J gave up 6 bases, with 4 bases separating them. The germline V gene has CDR1 SGDLS and CDR2 YYNGEE. The CDR3 loop reads CASENGYTF. CDR3 sequence (DNA): TGTGCCAGCGAGAATGGCTACACCTTC.

The CDR3 sequence is CASSLGRQAGGYTF. CDR3 DNA: TGTGCCAGCAGTTTAGGGCGACAGGCGGGTGGCTACACCTTC. The chain links TRBV12-3 or TRBV12-4 to TRBJ1-2, with D possibly being TRBD1 (6 bases). The V and J ends lost 1 base and 7 bases respectively, with 13 bases between them. This CDR3 is 14 amino acids long.

This clonotype appeared a single time. The chain joins TRBV6-5 to TRBJ1-5; D may be TRBD1 (5 bases). The CDR3 loop spans 15 amino acids. Germline V gene sequence: CDR1 MNHEY, CDR2 SVGAGI. V lost 0 bases to trimming and J lost 2 bases, with 8 bases between them. The CDR3 sequence is CASSYSTGGNQPQHF. The CDR3 DNA is TGTGCCAGCAGTTACTCGACGGGGGGCAATCAGCCCCAGCATTTT.

The rearrangement uses TRBV19 and TRBJ2-2, with 9 bases that match TRBD1. The V segment lost 9 bases and the J segment 4 bases; nucleotides outside the gene matches: 12. This CDR3 is 16 amino acids long. The germline CDR1 and CDR2 sequences are LNHDA and SQIVND (reference sequence). The CDR3 reads CARKTPGTGFTGELFF. For the CDR3, the DNA is TGTGCCAGAAAAACTCCCGGGACAGGGTTCACCGGGGAGCTGTTTTTT.

The CDR3 DNA sequence: TGCGCCAGCAGGGGAGGGGGCAACGGCTACGAGCAGTACTTC. This codes for CASRGGGNGYEQYF. The V gene is TRBV4-1, the J gene TRBJ2-7; D assignment may be TRBD1 or TRBD2 (7 bases each). The CDR3 covers 14 residues. Germline loops: CDR1 MGHRA, CDR2 YSYEKL. V lost 6 bases to trimming and J lost 3 bases, with 15 bases between them.

This rearrangement joins TRBV7-9 to TRBJ1-2; D unresolved. The CDR3 runs to 14 residues. The V gene's germline CDR1 is SEHNR and CDR2 FQNEAQ (reference sequence). Between the trimmed V and J ends, which lost 5 bases and 8 bases, there was a span of 18 bases. The CDR3 protein is CASSPEGLSAGYTF. CDR3 sequence (DNA): TGTGCCAGCAGCCCGGAGGGCCTCAGTGCGGGCTACACCTTC.

This chain joins TRBV9 and TRBJ2-1; TRBD2 aligns across 10 bases. Germline-derived CDR1 and CDR2 are SGDLS and YYNGEE. Losses at the gene ends were 7 bases for V and 6 bases for J; bases not matched to a gene: 7. CDR3 size: 14 residues. The CDR3 nucleotides are TGTGCCAGCGACTCTAGCGGGGGCTCCAATGAGCAGTTCTTC. This sequence encodes CASDSSGGSNEQFF.